This TCR delta chain was retrieved from a study of Vδ1+ human thymocytes. Findings and limits, study-wide: Bulk data may be misread because of unexpected Vdelta2 sequences. Highly polyclonal TRG and TRD repertoires with Gaussian CDR3 length distributions appeared in thymus. Unlike peripheral blood Vdelta1+ controls, thymic delta-chain sequences included about 20% Vdelta2 and few Vdelta3.

The germline V gene encodes CDR1 TSWWSYY and CDR2 QGS. The CDR3 sequence is 23 residues long. The V segment lost 2 bases and the J segment 0 bases; nucleotides outside the gene matches: 27. The template was reverse-transcribed extracted RNA. Pooled V-gene forward primers with one constant-region reverse primer generated the CDR3 amplicons by multiplex PCR. TCRdb called clones anew from the multiplex PCR reads with CATT. The sample carries 20,000 to 25,000 delta-chain clones, around 28% recorded once. This clone was seen more than once but under ten times. Its antigen remains unknown. Sequencing was done on a sample of Vdelta1+ gamma-delta thymocytes from the thymus. The subset is: FACS-sorted CD3+ TCRalphabeta- TCRVdelta1+ TCRVdelta2- thymocytes. The chain recombines TRDV1 with TRDJ1, with 7 bases aligning to TRDD2. This clonotype originated in a boy under three years old who had congenital heart surgery. The CDR3 loop reads CALGELRTFLSRGHRNYTDKLIF. CDR3 nucleotide sequence: TGTGCTCTTGGGGAATTAAGGACCTTCCTTAGCCGTGGGCATCGTAATTACACCGATAAACTCATCTTT.